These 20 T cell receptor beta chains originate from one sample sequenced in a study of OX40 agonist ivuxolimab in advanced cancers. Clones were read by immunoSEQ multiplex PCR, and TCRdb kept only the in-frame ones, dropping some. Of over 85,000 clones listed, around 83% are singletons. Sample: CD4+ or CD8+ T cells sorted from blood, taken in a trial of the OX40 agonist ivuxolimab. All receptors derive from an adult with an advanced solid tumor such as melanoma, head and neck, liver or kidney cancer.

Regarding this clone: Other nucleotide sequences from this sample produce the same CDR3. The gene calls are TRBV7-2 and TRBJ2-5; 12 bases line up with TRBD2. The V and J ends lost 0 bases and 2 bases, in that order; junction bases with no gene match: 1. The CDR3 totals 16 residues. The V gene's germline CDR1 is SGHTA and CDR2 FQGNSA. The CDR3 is CASSLALAGGQETQYF. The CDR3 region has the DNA TGTGCCAGCAGCTTAGCGCTAGCGGGGGGGCAAGAGACCCAGTACTTC. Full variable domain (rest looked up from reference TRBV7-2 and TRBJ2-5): GAGVSQSPSNKVTEKGKDVELRCDPISGHTALYWYRQSLGQGLEFLIYFQGNSAPDKSGLPSDRFSAERTGGSVSTLTIQRTQQEDSAVYLCASSLALAGGQETQYFGPGTRLLVL.

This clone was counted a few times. The CDR3 bases are TGTGCCAGCAGCTCCCTCCCTTCGGCCGGGGAGCTGTTTTTT. It encodes CASSSLPSAGELFF. V usage is TRBV7-6 and J usage is TRBJ2-2; D is ambiguous. The V and J ends lost 4 bases and 6 bases respectively, with 12 bases between them. The CDR3 length is 14 residues. The germline V gene encodes CDR1 SGHVS and CDR2 FNYEAQ.

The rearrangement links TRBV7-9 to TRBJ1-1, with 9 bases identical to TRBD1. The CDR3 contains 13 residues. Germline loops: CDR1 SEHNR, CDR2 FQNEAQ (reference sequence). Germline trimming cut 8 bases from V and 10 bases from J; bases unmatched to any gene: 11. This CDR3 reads CASDFTGGAVAFF. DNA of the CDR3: TGTGCCAGCGACTTCACAGGGGGCGCGGTAGCTTTCTTT.

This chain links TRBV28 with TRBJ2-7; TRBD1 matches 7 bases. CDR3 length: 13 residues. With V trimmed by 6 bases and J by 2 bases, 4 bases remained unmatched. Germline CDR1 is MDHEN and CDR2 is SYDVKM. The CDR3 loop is CASSDRDPYEQYF. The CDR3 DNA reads TGTGCCAGCAGCGACAGGGATCCCTACGAGCAGTACTTC.

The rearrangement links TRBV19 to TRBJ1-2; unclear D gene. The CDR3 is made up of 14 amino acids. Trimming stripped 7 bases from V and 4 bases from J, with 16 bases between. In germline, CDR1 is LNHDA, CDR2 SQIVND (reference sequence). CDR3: CASILPGGGYGYTF. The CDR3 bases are TGTGCCAGTATACTCCCCGGAGGCGGCTATGGCTACACCTTC.

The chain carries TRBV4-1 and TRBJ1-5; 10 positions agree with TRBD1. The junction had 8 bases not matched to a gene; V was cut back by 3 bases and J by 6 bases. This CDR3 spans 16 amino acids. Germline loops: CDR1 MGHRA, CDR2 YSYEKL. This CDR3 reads CASSQDPGQGIQPQHF. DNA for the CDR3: TGCGCCAGCAGCCAGGACCCGGGACAGGGGATTCAGCCCCAGCATTTT.

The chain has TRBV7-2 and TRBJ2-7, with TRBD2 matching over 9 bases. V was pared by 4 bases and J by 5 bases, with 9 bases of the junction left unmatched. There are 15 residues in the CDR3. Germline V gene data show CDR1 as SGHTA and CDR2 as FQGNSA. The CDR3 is CASSWRGGGADEQYF. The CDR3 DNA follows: TGTGCCAGCAGCTGGCGGGGCGGGGGGGCCGACGAGCAGTACTTC. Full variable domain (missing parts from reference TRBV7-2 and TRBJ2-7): GAGVSQSPSNKVTEKGKDVELRCDPISGHTALYWYRQSLGQGLEFLIYFQGNSAPDKSGLPSDRFSAERTGGSVSTLTIQRTQQEDSAVYLCASSWRGGGADEQYFGPGTRLTVT.

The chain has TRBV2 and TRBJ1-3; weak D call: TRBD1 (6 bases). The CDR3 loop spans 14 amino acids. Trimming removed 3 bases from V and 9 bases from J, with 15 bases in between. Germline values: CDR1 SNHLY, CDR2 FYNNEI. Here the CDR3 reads CASSESRGTGTIYF. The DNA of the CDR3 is TGTGCCAGCAGTGAGTCCAGGGGAACAGGCACCATATATTTT.

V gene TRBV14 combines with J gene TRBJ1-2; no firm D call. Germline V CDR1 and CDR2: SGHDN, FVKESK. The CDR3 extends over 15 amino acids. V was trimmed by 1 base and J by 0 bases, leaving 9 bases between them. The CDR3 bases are TGTGCCAGCAGCCAAGTGACAACCTCTAACTATGGCTACACCTTC. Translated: CASSQVTTSNYGYTF.

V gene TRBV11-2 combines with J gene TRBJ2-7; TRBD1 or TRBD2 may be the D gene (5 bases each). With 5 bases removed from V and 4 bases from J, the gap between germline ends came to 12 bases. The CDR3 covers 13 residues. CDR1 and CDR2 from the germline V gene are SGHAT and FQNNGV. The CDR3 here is CASSPSGRYEQYF. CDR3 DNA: TGTGCCAGCAGCCCGTCGGGGCGGTACGAGCAGTACTTC.

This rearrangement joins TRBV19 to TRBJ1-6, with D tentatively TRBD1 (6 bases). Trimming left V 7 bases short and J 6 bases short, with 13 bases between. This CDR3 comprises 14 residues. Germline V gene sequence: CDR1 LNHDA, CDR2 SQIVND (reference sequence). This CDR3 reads CASNWGAGNSPLHF. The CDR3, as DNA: TGTGCCAGTAACTGGGGGGCGGGTAATTCACCCCTCCACTTT.

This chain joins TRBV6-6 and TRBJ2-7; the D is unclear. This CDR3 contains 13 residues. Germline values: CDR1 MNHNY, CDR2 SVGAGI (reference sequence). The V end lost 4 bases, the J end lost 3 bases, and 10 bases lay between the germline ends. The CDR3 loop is CASSLQSLYEQYF. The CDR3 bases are TGTGCCAGCAGTTTGCAGAGTCTCTACGAGCAGTACTTC.

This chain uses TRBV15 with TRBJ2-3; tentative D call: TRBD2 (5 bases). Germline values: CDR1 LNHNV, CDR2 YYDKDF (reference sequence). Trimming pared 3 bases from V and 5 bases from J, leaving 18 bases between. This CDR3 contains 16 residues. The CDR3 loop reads CATSSLSVSGGDTQYF. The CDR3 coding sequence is TGTGCCACCAGCAGCCTTTCCGTATCCGGAGGAGATACGCAGTATTTT.

The DNA for the CDR3 is TGTGCCAGCACCCTGGGCGGGACAGGACGCAATGAGCAGTTCTTC. Residues: CASTLGGTGRNEQFF. The chain is built from TRBV28 and TRBJ2-1; 8 positions agree with TRBD1. Germline V gives CDR1 MDHEN, CDR2 SYDVKM. This CDR3 is 15 amino acids long. Trimming cost V 7 bases and J 6 bases; bases outside gene matches: 11.

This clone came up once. The CDR3 DNA sequence: TGTGCCAGCAGCGGTTGGGGGGCTGGAAACACCATATATTTT. As protein: CASSGWGAGNTIYF. V usage is TRBV7-2 and J usage is TRBJ1-3; D is possibly TRBD1 (5 bases). Germline CDR1 SGHTA, CDR2 FQGNSA. The ends were cut back, 5 bases at V and 2 bases at J, with 10 bases in the middle. The CDR3 has 14 residues.

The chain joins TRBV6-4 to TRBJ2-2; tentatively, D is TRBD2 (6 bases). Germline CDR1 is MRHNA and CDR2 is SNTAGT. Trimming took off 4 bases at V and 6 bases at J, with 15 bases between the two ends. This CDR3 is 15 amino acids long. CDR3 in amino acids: CASSGLSGRSGELFF. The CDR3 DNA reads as TGTGCCAGCAGTGGTCTGTCAGGGAGGTCCGGGGAGCTGTTTTTT.

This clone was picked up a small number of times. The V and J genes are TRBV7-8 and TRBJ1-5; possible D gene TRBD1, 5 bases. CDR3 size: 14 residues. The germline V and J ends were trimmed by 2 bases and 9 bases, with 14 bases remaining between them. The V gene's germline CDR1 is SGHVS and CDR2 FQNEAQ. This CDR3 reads CASSLRGRLMPQHF. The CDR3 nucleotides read TGTGCCAGCAGCTTACGGGGCAGGTTAATGCCCCAGCATTTT.

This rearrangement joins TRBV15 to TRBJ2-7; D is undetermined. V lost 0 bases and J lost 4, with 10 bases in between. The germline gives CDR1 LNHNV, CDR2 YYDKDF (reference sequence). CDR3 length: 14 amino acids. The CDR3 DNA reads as TGTGCCACCAGCAGAGATCAGGCAAGATACGAGCAGTACTTC. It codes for CATSRDQARYEQYF.

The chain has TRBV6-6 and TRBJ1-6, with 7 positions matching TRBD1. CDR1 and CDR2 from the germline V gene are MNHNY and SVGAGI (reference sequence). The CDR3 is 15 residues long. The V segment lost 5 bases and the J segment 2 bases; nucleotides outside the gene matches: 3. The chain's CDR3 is CASSTDRAYNSPLHF. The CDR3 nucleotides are TGTGCCAGCAGTACCGACAGGGCCTATAATTCACCCCTCCACTTT.

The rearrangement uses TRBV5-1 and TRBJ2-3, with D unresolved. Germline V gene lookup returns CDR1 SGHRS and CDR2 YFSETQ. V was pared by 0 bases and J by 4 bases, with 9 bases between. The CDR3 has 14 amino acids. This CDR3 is CASSLVSRADTQYF. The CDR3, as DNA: TGCGCCAGCAGCTTGGTATCACGGGCAGATACGCAGTATTTT.